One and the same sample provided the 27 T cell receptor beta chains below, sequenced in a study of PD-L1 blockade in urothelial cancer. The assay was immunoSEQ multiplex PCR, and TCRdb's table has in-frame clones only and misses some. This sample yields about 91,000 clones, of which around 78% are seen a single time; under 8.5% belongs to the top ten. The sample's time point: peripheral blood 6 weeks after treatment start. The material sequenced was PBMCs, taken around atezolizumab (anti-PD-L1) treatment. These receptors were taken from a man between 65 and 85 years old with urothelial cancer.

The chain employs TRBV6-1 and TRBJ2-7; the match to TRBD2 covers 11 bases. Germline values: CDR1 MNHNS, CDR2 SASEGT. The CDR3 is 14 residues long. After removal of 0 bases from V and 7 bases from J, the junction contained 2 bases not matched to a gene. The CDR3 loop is CASSEARLAGEQYF. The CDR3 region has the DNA TGTGCCAGCAGTGAAGCGCGACTAGCGGGGGAGCAGTACTTC.

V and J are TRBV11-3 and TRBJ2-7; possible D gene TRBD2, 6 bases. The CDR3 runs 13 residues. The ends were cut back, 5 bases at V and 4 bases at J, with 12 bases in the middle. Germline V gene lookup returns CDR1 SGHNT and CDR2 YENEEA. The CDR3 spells CASSIGSAYEQYF. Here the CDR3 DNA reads TGTGCCAGCAGCATCGGGAGCGCGTACGAGCAGTACTTC. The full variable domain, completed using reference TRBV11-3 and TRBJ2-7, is EAGVVQSPRYKIIEKKQPVAFWCNPISGHNTLYWYLQNLGQGPELLIRYENEEAVDDSQLPKDRFSAERLKGVDSTLKIQPAELGDSAVYLCASSIGSAYEQYFGPGTRLTVT.

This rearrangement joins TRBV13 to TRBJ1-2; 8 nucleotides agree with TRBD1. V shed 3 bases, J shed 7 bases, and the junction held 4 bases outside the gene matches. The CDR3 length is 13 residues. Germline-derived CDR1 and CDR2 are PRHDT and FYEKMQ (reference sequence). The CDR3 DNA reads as TGTGCCAGCAGCTTCGACAGGGGTGGTGGCTACACCTTC. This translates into CASSFDRGGGYTF. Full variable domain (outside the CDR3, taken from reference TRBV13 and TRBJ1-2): AAGVIQSPRHLIKEKRETATLKCYPIPRHDTVYWYQQGPGQDPQFLISFYEKMQSDKGSIPDRFSAQQFSDYHSELNMSSLELGDSALYFCASSFDRGGGYTFGSGTRLTVV.

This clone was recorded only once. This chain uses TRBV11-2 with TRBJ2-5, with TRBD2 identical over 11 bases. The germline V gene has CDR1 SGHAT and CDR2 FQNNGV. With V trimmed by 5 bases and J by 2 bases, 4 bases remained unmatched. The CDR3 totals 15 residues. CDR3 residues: CASSPLAGGQETQYF. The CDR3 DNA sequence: TGTGCCAGCAGCCCCCTAGCGGGGGGACAAGAGACCCAGTACTTC.

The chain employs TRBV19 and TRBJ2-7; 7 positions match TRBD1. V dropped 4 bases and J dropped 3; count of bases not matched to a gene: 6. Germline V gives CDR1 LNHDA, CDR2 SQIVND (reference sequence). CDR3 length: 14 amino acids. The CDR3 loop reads CASSTGQYDYEQYF. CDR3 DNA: TGTGCCAGTAGTACGGGACAGTACGACTACGAGCAGTACTTC. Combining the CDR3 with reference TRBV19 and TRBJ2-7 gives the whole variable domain DGGITQSPKYLFRKEGQNVTLSCEQNLNHDAMYWYRQDPGQGLRLIYYSQIVNDFQKGDIAEGYSVSREKKESFPLTVTSAQKNPTAFYLCASSTGQYDYEQYFGPGTRLTVT.

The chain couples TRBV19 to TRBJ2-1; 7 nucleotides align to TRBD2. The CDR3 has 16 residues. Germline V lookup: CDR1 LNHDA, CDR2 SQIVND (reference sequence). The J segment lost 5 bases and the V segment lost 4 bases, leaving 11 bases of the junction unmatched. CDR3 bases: TGTGCCAGTAGTACCTCGGGGGGAAAAGCCAACAATGAGCAGTTCTTC. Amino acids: CASSTSGGKANNEQFF.

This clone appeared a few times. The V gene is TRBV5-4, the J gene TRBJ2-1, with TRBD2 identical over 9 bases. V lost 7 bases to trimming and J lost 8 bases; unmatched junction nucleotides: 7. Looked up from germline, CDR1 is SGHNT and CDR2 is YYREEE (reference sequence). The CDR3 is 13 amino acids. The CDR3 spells CASHSGSLDEQFF. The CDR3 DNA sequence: TGTGCCAGCCATAGCGGGAGTTTGGATGAGCAGTTCTTC.

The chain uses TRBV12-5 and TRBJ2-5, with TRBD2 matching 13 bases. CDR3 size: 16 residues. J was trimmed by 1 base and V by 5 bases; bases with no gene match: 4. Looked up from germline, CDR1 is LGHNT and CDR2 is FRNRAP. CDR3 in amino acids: CASGPGLAGAQETQYF. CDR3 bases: TGTGCTAGTGGTCCAGGACTAGCGGGAGCCCAAGAGACCCAGTACTTC. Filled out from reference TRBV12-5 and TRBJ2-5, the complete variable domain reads DARVTQTPRHKVTEMGQEVTMRCQPILGHNTVFWYRQTMMQGLELLAYFRNRAPLDDSGMPKDRFSAEMPDATLATLKIQPSEPRDSAVYFCASGPGLAGAQETQYFGPGTRLLVL.

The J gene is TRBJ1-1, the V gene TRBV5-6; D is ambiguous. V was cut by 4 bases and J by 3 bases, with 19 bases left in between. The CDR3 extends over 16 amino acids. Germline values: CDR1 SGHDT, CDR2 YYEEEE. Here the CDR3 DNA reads TGTGCCAGCAGCGTTTTGGCTAGTCGGAGGGACACTGAAGCTTTCTTT. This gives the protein CASSVLASRRDTEAFF.

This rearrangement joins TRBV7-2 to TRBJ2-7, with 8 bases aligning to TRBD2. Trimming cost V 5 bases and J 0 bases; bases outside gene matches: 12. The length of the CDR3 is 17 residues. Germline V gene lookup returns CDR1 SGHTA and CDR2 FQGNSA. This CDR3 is CASSPDSTSGGSYEQYF. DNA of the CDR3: TGTGCCAGCAGCCCTGATTCTACAAGCGGGGGCTCCTACGAGCAGTACTTC.

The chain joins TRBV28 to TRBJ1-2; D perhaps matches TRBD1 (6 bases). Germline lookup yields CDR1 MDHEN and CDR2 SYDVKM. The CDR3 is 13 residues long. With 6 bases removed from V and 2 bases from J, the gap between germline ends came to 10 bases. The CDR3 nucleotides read TGTGCCAGCAGATCAGGGGAAAACTATGGCTACACCTTC. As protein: CASRSGENYGYTF.

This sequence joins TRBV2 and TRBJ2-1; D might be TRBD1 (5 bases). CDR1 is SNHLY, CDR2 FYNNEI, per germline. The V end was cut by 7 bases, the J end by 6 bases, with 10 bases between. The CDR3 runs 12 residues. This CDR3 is CASNLQGNEQFF. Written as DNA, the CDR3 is TGTGCCAGCAACCTCCAGGGCAATGAGCAGTTCTTC.

The CDR3 region is CASSRSGGPSYEQYF. In nucleotides, the CDR3 is TGTGCCAGCAGCCGCAGCGGGGGGCCCTCCTACGAGCAGTACTTC. The chain employs TRBV6-5 and TRBJ2-7; TRBD2 matches at 9 bases. V lost 6 bases and J lost 0; bases outside the gene matches: 6. In germline, CDR1 is MNHEY, CDR2 SVGAGI. The CDR3 loop spans 15 amino acids.

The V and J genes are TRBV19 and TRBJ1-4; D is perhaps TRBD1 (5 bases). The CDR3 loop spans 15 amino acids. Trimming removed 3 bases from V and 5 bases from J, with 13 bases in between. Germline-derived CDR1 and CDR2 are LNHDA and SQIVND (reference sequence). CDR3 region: CASSIARGLNEKLFF. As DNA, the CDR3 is TGTGCCAGTAGTATTGCGAGGGGACTGAATGAAAAACTGTTTTTT.

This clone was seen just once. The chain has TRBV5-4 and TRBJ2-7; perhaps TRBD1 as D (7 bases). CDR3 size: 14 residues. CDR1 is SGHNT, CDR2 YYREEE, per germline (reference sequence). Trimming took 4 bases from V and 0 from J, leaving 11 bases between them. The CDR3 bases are TGTGCCAGCAGCCCGCAGGGGGGCTCCTACGAGCAGTACTTC. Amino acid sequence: CASSPQGGSYEQYF.

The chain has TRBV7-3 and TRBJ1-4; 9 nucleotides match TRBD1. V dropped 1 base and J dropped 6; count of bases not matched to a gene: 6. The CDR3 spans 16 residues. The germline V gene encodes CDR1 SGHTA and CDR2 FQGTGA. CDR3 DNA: TGTGCCAGCAGCTTAAGGGACAGGGCTCGGCATGAAAAACTGTTTTTT. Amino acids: CASSLRDRARHEKLFF.

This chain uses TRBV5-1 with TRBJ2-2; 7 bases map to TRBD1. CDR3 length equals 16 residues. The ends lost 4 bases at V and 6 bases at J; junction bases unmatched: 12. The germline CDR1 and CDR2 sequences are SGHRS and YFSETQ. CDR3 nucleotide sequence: TGCGCCAGCAGCCTAGGGACAGTCTTTCCCCCCGGGGAGCTGTTTTTT. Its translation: CASSLGTVFPPGELFF.

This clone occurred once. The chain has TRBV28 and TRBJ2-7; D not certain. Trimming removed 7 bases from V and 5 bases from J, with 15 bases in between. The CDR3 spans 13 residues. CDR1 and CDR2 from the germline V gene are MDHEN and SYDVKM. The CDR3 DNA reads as TGTGCCAGCACCCCTGGAGTAAGTAACGAGCAGTACTTC. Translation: CASTPGVSNEQYF.

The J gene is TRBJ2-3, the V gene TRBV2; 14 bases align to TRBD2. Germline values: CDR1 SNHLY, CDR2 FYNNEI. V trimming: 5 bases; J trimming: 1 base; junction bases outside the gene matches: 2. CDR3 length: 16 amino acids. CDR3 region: CASSRLAGGGTDTQYF. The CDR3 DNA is TGTGCCAGCAGTCGACTAGCGGGGGGGGGCACAGATACGCAGTATTTT.

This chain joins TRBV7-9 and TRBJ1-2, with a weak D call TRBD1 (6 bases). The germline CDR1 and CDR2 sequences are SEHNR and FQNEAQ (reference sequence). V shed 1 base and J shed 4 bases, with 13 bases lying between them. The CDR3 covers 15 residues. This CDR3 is CASSLGTASPYGYTF. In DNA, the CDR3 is TGTGCCAGCAGCTTAGGGACAGCGAGCCCCTATGGCTACACCTTC.

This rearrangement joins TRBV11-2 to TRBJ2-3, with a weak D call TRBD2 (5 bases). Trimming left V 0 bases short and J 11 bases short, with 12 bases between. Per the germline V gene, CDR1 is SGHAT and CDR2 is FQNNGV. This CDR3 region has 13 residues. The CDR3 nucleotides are TGTGCCAGCAGCTTAGATTCACTAGATCTGCAGTATTTT. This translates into CASSLDSLDLQYF.

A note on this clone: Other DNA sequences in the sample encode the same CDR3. In nucleotides, the CDR3 is TGTGCCAGCAGTTCGGGACTAGTGGGTGAGCAGTACTTC. Its protein product is CASSSGLVGEQYF. V usage is TRBV27 and J usage is TRBJ2-7; 8 bases line up with TRBD2. Germline CDR1 reads MNHEY; CDR2 reads SMNVEV (reference sequence). The CDR3 is 13 amino acids. Trimming at V came to 4 bases and at J to 7 bases, leaving 6 bases not matched to a gene.

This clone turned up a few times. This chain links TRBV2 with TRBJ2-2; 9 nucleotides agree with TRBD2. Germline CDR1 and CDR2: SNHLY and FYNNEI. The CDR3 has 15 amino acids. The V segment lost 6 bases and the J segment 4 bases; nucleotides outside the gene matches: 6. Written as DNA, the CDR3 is TGTGCCAGCAGACCTAATAGCGGGAGCACCGGGGAGCTGTTTTTT. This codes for CASRPNSGSTGELFF.

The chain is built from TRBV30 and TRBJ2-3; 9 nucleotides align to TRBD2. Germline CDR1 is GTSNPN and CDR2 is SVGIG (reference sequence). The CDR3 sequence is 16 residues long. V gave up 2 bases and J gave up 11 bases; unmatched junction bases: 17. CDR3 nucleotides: TGTGCCTGGAGTCTTAGAGACTCTAGCGGGACCATGGGGCAGTATTTT. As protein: CAWSLRDSSGTMGQYF. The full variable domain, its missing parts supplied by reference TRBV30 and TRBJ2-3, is SQTIHQWPATLVQPVGSPLSLECTVEGTSNPNLYWYRQAAGRGLQLLFYSVGIGQISSEVPQNLSASRPQDRQFILSSKKLLLSDSGFYLCAWSLRDSSGTMGQYFGPGTRLTVL.

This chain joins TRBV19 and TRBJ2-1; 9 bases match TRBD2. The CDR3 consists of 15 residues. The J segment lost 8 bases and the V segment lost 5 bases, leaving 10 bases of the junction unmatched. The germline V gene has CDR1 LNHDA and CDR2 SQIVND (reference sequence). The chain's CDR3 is CASSSPGLAGHEQFF. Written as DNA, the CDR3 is TGTGCCAGTAGTTCCCCGGGACTAGCCGGACATGAGCAGTTCTTC. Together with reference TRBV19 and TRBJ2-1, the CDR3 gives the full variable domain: DGGITQSPKYLFRKEGQNVTLSCEQNLNHDAMYWYRQDPGQGLRLIYYSQIVNDFQKGDIAEGYSVSREKKESFPLTVTSAQKNPTAFYLCASSSPGLAGHEQFFGPGTRLTVL.

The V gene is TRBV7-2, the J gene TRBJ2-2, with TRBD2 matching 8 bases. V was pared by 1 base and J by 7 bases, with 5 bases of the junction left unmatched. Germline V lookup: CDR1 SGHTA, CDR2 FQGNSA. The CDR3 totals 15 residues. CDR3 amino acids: CASSLVSGKSGELFF. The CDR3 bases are TGTGCCAGCAGCTTAGTTAGCGGGAAGAGCGGGGAGCTGTTTTTT. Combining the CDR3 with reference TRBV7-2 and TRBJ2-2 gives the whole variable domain GAGVSQSPSNKVTEKGKDVELRCDPISGHTALYWYRQSLGQGLEFLIYFQGNSAPDKSGLPSDRFSAERTGGSVSTLTIQRTQQEDSAVYLCASSLVSGKSGELFFGEGSRLTVL.

The CDR3 DNA reads TGTGCCAGCGCCGGGACACCCTCCTACAATGAGCAGTTCTTC. It translates to CASAGTPSYNEQFF. The V and J genes are TRBV18 and TRBJ2-1; D perhaps matches TRBD1 (6 bases). This CDR3 spans 14 amino acids. V lost 8 bases and J 0 bases, leaving 11 bases between the germline ends. CDR1 and CDR2 from the germline V gene are KGHSH and LQKENI.